These 5 T cell receptor beta chains share one sample of origin, sequenced in a study of cytomegalovirus exposure and HLA in healthy donors. Using immunoSEQ multiplex PCR, the repertoire was profiled, and TCRdb retains in-frame clones only, with some absent. The sample contains 160,000 or so clones, 86% of which appear only once. Specimen: PBMCs. The receptor source for this set is a young man in good health and CMV-seropositive.

This clone was observed a single time. The rearrangement links TRBV12-5 to TRBJ2-1; 7 bases align to TRBD1. CDR3 length equals 16 residues. The germline gives CDR1 LGHNT, CDR2 FRNRAP. V was pared by 3 bases and J by 4 bases, with 9 bases of the junction left unmatched. The CDR3 reads CASGLPRGLRYNEQFF. The CDR3 DNA sequence: TGTGCTAGTGGTTTACCTAGGGGGCTCCGGTACAATGAGCAGTTCTTC.

The table lists this clone with a count of one. The V gene is TRBV7-6, the J gene TRBJ2-7, with D unresolved. Germline V CDR1 and CDR2: SGHVS, FNYEAQ. V lost 1 base and J lost 7, with 11 bases in between. The CDR3 extends over 13 amino acids. Here the CDR3 DNA reads TGTGCCAGCAGCTTAGGGCCCGCCGAAGAGCAGTACTTC. Protein: CASSLGPAEEQYF.

This chain joins TRBV18 and TRBJ2-7; D is perhaps TRBD1 (6 bases). Between the trimmed V and J ends, which lost 8 bases and 0 bases, there was a span of 14 bases. CDR3 length equals 14 residues. Germline CDR1 and CDR2: KGHSH and LQKENI. CDR3 bases: TGTGCCAGCGCACATCCGGACAGCTCCTACGAGCAGTACTTC. This gives the protein CASAHPDSSYEQYF.

V usage is TRBV4-3 and J usage is TRBJ2-1; 9 bases map to TRBD1. CDR3 length: 15 amino acids. CDR1 is LGHNA and CDR2 is YSLEER in the germline V gene. V shed 5 bases and J 12 bases; nucleotides not matched to a gene: 14. In DNA, the CDR3 is TGCGCCAGCAGCTGGGGACAGGGCCCATCCCGAGGGCAGTTCTTC. Its protein is CASSWGQGPSRGQFF.

In DNA form, the CDR3 reads TGTGCCAGCAGCTTGAGGGTCACCGGGGAGCTGTTTTTT. Translation: CASSLRVTGELFF. V usage is TRBV7-3 and J usage is TRBJ2-2; D is possibly TRBD2 (5 bases). The germline V gene encodes CDR1 SGHTA and CDR2 FQGTGA. V lost 3 bases and J 4 bases, leaving 6 bases between the germline ends. The CDR3 runs to 13 residues.